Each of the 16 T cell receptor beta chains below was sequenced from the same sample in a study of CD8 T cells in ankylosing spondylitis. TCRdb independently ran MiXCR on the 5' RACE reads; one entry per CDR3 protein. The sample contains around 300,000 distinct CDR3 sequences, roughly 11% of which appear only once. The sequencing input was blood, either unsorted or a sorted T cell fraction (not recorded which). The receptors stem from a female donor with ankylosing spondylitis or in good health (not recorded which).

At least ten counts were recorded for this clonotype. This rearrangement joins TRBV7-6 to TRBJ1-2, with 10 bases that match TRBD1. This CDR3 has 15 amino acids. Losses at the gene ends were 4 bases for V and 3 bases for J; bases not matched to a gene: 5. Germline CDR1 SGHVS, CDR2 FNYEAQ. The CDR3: CASSSGTGAHYGYTF. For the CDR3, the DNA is TGTGCCAGCAGCTCGGGGACAGGGGCCCACTATGGCTACACCTTC.

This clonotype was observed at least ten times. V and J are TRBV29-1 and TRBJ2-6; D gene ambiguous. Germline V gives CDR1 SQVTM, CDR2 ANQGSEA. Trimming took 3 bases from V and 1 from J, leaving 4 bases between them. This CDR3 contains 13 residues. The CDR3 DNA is TGCAGCGTTGATCCGTCTGGGGCCAACGTCCTGACTTTC. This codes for CSVDPSGANVLTF.

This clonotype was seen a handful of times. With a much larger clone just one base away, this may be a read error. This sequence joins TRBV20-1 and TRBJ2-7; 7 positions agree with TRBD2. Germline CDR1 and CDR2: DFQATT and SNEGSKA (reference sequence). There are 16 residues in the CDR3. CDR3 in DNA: TGCTGTGCTACGGCTTGGGGAAGGACTAGATCCTACGAGCAGTACTTC. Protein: CCATAWGRTRSYEQYF.

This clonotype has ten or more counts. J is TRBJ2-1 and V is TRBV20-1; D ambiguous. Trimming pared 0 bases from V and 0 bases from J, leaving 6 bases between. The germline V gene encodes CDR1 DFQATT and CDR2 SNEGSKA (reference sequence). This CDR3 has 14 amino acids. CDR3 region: CSARDRVSYNEQFF. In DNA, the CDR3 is TGCAGTGCTAGAGATCGGGTCTCCTACAATGAGCAGTTCTTC.

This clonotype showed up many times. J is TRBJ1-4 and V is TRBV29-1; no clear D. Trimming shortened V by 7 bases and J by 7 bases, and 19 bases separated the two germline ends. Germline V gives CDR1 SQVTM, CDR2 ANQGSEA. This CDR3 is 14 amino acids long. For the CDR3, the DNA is TGCAGCGCTACCAGCCGCGAGCGCTCTGAAAAACTGTTTTTT. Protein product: CSATSRERSEKLFF.

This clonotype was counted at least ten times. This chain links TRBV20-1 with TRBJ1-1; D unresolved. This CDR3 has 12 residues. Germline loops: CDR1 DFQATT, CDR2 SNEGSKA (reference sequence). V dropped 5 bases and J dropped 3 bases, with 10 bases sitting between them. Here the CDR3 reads CSASEADTEAFF. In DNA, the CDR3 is TGCAGTGCTTCGGAGGCAGACACTGAAGCTTTCTTT.

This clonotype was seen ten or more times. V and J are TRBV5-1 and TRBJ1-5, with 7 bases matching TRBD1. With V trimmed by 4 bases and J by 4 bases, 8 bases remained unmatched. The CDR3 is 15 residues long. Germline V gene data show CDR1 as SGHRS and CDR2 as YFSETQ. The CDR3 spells CASSSMGQRNQPQHF. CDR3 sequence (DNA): TGCGCCAGCAGCAGCATGGGACAGAGAAATCAGCCCCAGCATTTT.

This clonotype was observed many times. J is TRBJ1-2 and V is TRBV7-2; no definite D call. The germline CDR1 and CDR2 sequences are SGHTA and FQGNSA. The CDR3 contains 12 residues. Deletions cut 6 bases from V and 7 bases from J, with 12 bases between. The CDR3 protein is CASSSGVGGYTF. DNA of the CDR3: TGTGCCAGCAGTTCCGGGGTGGGTGGCTACACCTTC. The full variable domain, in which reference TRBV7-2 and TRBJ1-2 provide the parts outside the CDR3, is GAGVSQSPSNKVTEKGKDVELRCDPISGHTALYWYRQSLGQGLEFLIYFQGNSAPDKSGLPSDRFSAERTGGSVSTLTIQRTQQEDSAVYLCASSSGVGGYTFGSGTRLTVV.

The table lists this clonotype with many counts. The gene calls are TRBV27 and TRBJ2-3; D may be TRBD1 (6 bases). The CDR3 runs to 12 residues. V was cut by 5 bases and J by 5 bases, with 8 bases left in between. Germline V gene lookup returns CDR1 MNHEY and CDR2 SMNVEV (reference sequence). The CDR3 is CASSADRDTQYF. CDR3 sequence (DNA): TGTGCCAGCAGTGCGGACAGAGATACGCAGTATTTT.

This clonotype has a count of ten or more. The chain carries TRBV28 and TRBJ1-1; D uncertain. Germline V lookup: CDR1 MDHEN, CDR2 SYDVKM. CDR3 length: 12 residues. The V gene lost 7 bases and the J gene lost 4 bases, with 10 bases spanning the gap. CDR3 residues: CASTGGVTEAFF. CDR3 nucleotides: TGTGCCAGCACCGGAGGCGTCACTGAAGCTTTCTTT.

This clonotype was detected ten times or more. The CDR3 region has the DNA TGCAGTGCTACATCAATCCAGAGCTCCTACAATGAGCAGTTCTTC. Translating it yields CSATSIQSSYNEQFF. This chain connects TRBV20-1 to TRBJ2-1; D uncertain. CDR1 and CDR2 from the germline V gene are DFQATT and SNEGSKA (reference sequence). Trimming left V 4 bases short and J 0 bases short, with 13 bases between. This CDR3 contains 15 residues.

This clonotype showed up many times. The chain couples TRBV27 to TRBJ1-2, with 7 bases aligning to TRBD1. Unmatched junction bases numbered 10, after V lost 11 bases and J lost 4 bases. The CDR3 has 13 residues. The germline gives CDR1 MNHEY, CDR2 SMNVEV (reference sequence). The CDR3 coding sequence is TGTGCCGCGGCGACAGGGCGAGGCTATGGCTACACCTTC. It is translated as CAAATGRGYGYTF.

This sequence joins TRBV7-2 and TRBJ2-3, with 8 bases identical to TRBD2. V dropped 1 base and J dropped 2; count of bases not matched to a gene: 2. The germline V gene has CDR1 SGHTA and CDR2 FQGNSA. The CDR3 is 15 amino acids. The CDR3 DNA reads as TGTGCCAGCAGCTTAGTGGGACTAGTCACAGATACGCAGTATTTT. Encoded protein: CASSLVGLVTDTQYF.

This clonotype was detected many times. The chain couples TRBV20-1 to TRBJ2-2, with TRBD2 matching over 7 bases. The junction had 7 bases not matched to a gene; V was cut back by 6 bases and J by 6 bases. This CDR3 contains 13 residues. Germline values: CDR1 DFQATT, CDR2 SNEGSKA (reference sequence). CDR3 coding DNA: TGCAGTGCCCCCGGGGCGGGAGCCGGGGAGCTGTTTTTT. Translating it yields CSAPGAGAGELFF.

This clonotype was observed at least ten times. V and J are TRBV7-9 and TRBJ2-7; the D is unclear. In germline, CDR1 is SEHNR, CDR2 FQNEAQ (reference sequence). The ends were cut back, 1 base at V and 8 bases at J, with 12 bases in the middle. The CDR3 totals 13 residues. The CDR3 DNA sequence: TGTGCCAGCAGCTTAGGTGAGGAACTCAAGCAGTACTTC. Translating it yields CASSLGEELKQYF.

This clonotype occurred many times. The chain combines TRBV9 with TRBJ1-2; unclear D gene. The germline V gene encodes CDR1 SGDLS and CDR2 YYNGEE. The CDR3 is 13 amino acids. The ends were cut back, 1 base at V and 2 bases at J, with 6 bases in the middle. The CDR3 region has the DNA TGTGCCAGCAGCGTAAGCGGCAACTATGGCTACACCTTC. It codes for CASSVSGNYGYTF.